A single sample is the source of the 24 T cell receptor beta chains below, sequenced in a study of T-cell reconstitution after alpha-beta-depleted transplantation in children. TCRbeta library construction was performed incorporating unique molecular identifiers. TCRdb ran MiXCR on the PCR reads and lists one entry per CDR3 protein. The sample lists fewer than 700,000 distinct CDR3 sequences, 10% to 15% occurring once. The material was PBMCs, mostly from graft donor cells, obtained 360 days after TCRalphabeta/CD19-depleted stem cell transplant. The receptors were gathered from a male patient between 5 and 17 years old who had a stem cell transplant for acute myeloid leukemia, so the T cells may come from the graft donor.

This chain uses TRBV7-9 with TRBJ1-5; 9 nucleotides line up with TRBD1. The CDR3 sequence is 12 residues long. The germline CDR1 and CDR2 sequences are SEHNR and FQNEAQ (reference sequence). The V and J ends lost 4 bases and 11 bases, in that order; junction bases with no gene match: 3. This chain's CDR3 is CASSWGTGSQHF. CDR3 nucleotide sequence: TGTGCCAGCAGCTGGGGGACAGGGTCCCAGCATTTT. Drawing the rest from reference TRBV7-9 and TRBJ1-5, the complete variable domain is DTGVSQNPRHKITKRGQNVTFRCDPISEHNRLYWYRQTLGQGPEFLTYFQNEAQLEKSRLLSDRFSAERPKGSFSTLEIQRTEQGDSAMYLCASSWGTGSQHFGDGTRLSIL.

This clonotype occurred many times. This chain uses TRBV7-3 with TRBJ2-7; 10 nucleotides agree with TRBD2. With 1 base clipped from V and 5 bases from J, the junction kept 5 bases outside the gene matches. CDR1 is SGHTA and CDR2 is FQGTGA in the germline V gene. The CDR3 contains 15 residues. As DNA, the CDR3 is TGTGCCAGCAGCTTAAATAGCGGGAGGTTCAACGAGCAGTACTTC. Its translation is CASSLNSGRFNEQYF.

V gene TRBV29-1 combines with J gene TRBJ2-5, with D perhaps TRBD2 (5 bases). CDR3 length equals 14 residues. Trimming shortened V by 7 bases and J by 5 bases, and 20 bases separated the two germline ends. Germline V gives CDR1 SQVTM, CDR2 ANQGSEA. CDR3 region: CSALPPGVVETQYF. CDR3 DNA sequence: TGCAGCGCCCTACCCCCCGGGGTGGTCGAGACCCAGTACTTC.

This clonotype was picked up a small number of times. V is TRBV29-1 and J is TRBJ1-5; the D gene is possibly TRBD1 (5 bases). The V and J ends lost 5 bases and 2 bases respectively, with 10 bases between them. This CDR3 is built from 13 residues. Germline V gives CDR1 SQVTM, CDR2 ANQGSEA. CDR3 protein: CSVRGVGNQPQHF. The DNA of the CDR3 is TGCAGCGTTAGGGGTGTCGGCAATCAGCCCCAGCATTTT.

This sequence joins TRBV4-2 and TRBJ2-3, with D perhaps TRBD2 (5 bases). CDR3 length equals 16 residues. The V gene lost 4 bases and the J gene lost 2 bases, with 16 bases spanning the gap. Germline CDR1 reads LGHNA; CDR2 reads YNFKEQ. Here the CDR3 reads CASSPERIDLTDTQYF. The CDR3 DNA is TGTGCCAGCAGCCCCGAGCGGATAGACCTCACAGATACGCAGTATTTT.

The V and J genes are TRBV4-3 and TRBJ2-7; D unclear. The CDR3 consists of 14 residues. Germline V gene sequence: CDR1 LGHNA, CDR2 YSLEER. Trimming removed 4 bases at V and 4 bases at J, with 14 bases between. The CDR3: CASSPSRHGYEQYF. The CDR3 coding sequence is TGCGCCAGCAGCCCTTCAAGACACGGGTACGAGCAGTACTTC.

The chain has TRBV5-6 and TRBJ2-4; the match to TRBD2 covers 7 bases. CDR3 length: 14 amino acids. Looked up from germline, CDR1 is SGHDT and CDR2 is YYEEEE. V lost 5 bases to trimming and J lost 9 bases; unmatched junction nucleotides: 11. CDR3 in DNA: TGTGCCAGCAGTACCGGACTAGAAGTTTCCATTCAGTACTTC. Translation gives CASSTGLEVSIQYF.

This CDR3 reads CSVSRTGIYEQYF. The CDR3 nucleotides read TGCAGCGTTTCAAGGACAGGGATCTACGAGCAGTACTTC. The genes are TRBV29-1 and TRBJ2-7, with TRBD1 identical over 8 bases. Germline loops: CDR1 SQVTM, CDR2 ANQGSEA. Trimming removed 5 bases from V and 3 bases from J; junction bases left unmatched: 6. There are 13 residues in the CDR3.

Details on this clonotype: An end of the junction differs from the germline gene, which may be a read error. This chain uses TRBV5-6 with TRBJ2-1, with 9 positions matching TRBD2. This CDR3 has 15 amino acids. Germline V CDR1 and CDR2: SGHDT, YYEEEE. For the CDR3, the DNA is TGTACCAGCAGCCCCACTAGCGGGTACGACAATGAGCAGTTCTTC. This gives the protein CTSSPTSGYDNEQFF.

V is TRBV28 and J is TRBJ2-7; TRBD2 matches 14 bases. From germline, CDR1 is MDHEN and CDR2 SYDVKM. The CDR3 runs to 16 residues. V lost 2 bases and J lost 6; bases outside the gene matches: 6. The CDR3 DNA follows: TGTGCCAGCAGTTTACCGGGACTAGCGGGAGTTATCGAGCAGTACTTC. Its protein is CASSLPGLAGVIEQYF. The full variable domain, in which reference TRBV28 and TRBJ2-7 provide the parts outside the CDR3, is DVKVTQSSRYLVKRTGEKVFLECVQDMDHENMFWYRQDPGLGLRLIYFSYDVKMKEKGDIPEGYSVSREKKERFSLILESASTNQTSMYLCASSLPGLAGVIEQYFGPGTRLTVT.

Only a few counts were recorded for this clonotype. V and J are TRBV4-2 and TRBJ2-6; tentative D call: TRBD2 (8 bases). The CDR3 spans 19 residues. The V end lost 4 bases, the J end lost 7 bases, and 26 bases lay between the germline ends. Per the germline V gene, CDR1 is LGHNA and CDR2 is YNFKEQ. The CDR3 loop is CASSRDTGVVREGANVLTF. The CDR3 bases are TGTGCCAGCAGCCGAGATACAGGGGTGGTCCGGGAGGGAGCCAACGTCCTGACTTTC.

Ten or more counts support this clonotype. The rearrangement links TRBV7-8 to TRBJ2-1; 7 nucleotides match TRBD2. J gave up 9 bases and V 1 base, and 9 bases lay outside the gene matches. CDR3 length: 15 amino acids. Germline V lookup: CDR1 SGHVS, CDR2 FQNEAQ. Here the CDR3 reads CASSLVGLADPEQFF. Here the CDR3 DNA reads TGTGCCAGCAGCTTAGTTGGCCTAGCGGACCCTGAGCAGTTCTTC. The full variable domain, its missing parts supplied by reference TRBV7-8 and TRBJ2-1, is GAGVSQSPRYKVAKRGQDVALRCDPISGHVSLFWYQQALGQGPEFLTYFQNEAQLDKSGLPSDRFFAERPEGSVSTLKIQRTQQEDSAVYLCASSLVGLADPEQFFGPGTRLTVL.

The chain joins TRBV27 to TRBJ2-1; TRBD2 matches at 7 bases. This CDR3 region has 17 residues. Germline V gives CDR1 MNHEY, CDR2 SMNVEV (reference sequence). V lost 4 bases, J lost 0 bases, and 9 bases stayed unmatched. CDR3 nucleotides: TGTGCCAGCAGTTCCCCCGGGGGGTCCCGCTCCTACAATGAGCAGTTCTTC. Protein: CASSSPGGSRSYNEQFF.

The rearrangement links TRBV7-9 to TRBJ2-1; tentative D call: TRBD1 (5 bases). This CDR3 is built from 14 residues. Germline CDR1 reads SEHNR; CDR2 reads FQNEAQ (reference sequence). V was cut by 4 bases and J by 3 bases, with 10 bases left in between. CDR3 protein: CASSSSDNYNEQFF. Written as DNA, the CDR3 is TGTGCCAGCAGCTCATCGGACAACTACAATGAGCAGTTCTTC.

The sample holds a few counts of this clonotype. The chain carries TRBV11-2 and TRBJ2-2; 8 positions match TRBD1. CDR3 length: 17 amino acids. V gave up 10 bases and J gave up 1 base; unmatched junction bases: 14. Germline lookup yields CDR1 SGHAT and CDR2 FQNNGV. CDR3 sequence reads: CATKKIPGGRNTGELFF. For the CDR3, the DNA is TGTGCCACCAAAAAAATTCCAGGGGGCCGGAACACCGGGGAGCTGTTTTTT.

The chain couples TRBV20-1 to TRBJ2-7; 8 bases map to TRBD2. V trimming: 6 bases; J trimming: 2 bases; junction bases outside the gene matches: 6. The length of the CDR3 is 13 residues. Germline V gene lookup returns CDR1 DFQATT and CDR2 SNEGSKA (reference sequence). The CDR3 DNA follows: TGCAGTGCGGTACTAGCGGCGACCTACGAGCAGTACTTC. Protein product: CSAVLAATYEQYF.

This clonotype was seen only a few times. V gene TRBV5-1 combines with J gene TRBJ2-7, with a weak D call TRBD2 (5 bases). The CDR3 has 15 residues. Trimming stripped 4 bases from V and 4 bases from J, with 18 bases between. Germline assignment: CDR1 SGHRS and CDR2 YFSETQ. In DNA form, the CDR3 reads TGCGCCAGCAGCCCGCTTGACTATCGTGCTTACGAGCAGTACTTC. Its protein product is CASSPLDYRAYEQYF.

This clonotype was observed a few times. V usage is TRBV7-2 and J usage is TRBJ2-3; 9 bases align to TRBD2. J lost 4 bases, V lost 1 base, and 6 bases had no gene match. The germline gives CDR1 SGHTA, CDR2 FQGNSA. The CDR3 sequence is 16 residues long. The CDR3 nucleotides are TGTGCCAGCAGCTTAGACGGTAGACTAGCGGCAGATACGCAGTATTTT. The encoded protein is CASSLDGRLAADTQYF.

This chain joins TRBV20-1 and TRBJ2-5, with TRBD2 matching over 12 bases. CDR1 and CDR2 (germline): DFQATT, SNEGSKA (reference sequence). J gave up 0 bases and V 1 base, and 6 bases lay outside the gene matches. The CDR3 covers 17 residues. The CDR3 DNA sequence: TGCAGTGCTAGAGGGGCCCGACTAGCGGGAGACCAAGAGACCCAGTACTTC. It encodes CSARGARLAGDQETQYF.

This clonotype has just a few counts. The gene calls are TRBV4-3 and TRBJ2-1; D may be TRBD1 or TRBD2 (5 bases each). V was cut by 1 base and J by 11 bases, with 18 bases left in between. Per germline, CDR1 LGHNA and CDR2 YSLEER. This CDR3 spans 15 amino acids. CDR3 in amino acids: CASSQVNYRDAQQFF. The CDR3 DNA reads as TGCGCCAGCAGCCAAGTCAATTATCGGGACGCACAGCAGTTCTTC.

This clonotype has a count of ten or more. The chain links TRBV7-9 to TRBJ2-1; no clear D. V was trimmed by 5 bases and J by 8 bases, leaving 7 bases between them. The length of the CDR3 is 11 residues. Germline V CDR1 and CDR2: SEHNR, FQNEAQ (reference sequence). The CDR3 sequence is CASSQLDEQFF. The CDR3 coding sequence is TGTGCCAGCAGCCAACTGGATGAGCAGTTCTTC.

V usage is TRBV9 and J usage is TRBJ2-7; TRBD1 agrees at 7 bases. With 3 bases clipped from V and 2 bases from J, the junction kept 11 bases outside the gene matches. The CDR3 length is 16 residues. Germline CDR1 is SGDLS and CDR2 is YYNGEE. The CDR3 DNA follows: TGTGCCAGCAGCGCCAATAATCCGGGACAGCCCTACGAGCAGTACTTC. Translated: CASSANNPGQPYEQYF.

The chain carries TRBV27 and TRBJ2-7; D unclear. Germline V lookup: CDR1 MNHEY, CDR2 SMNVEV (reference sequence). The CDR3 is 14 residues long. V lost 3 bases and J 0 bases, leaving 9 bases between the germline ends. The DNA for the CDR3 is TGTGCCAGCAGTTTGGTCGGGCACTCCTACGAGCAGTACTTC. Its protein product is CASSLVGHSYEQYF.

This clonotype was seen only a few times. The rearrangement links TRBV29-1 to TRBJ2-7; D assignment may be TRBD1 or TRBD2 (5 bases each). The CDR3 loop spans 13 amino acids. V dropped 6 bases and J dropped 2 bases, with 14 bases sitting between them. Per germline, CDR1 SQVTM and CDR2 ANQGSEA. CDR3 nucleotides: TGCAGCGTGGCCGGGACCGGGACCTACGAGCAGTACTTC. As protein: CSVAGTGTYEQYF.